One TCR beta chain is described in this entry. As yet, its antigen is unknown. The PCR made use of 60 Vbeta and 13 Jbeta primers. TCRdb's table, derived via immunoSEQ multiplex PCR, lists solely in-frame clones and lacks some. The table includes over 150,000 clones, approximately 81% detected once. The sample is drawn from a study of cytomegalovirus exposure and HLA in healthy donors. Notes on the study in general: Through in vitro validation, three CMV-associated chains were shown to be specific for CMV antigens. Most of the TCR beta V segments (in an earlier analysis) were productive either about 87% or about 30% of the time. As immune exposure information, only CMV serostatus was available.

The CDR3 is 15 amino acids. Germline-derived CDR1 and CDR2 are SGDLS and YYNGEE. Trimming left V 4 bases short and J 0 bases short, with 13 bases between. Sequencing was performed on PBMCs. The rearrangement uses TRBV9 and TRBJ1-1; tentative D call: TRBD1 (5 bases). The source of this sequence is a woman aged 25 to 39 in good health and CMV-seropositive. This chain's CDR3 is CASSPNRQMNTEAFF. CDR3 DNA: TGTGCCAGCAGCCCAAATAGACAGATGAACACTGAAGCTTTCTTT.